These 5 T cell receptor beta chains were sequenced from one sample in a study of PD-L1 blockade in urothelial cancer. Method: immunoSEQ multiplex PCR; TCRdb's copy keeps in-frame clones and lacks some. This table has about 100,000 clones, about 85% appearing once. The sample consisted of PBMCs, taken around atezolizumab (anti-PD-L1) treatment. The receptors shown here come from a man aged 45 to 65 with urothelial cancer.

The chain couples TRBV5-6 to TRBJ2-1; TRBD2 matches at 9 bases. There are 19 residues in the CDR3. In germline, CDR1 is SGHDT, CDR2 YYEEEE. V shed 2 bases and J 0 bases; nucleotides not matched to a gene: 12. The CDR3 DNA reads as TGTGCCAGCAGCTTTTACGGGCTAGCGGGATACAGCTCCTACAATGAGCAGTTCTTC. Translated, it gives CASSFYGLAGYSSYNEQFF.

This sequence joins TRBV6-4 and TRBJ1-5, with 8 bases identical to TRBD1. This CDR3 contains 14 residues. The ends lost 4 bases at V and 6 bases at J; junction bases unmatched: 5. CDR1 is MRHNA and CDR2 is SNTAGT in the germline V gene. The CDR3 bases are TGTGCCAGCAGTGCTAGTACAGGGGGTCAGCCCCAGCATTTT. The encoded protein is CASSASTGGQPQHF.

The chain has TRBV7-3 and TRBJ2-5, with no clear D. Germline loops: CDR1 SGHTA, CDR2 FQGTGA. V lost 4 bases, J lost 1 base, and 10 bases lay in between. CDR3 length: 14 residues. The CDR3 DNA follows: TGTGCCAGCAGCTACCATGGCAGCCAAGAGACCCAGTACTTC. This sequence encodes CASSYHGSQETQYF.

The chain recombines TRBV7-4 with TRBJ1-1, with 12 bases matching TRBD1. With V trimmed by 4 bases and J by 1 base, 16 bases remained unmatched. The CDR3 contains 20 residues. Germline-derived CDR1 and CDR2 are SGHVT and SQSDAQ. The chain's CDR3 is CASSYPGQGAREVGNTEAFF. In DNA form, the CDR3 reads TGTGCCAGCAGCTATCCGGGACAGGGGGCGCGAGAAGTAGGGAACACTGAAGCTTTCTTT.

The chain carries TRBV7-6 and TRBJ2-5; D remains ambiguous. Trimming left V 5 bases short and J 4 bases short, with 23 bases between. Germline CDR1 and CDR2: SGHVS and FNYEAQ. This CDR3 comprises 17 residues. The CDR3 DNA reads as TGTGCCAGCAGCCACCCCACGGTAACCAACCAGGCAGAGACCCAGTACTTC. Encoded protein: CASSHPTVTNQAETQYF.